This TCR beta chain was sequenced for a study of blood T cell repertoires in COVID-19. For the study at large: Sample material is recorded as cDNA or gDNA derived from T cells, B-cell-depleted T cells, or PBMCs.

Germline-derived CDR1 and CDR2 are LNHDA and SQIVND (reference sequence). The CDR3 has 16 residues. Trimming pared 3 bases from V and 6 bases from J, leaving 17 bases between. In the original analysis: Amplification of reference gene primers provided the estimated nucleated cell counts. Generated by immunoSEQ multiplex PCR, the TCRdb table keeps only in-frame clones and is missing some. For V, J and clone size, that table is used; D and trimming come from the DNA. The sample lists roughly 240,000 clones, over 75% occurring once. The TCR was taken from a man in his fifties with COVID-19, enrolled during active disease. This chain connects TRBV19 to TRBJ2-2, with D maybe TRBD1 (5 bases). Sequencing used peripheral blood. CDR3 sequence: CASSIYLASGSGELFF. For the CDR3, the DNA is TGTGCCAGTAGTATTTATTTGGCGTCAGGGTCCGGGGAGCTGTTTTTT.